This T cell receptor (beta chain) is from a study of cytomegalovirus exposure and HLA in healthy donors. Study context: T cells numbering about 200 million yielded some 100 million unique TCR beta sequences in an earlier analysis.

Amplification used 60 Vbeta primers and 13 Jbeta primers. This table comes from immunoSEQ multiplex PCR, and its TCRdb copy is limited to in-frame clones, with some not included. The sample holds tens of thousands of clones; around 73% are singletons and the top ten take nearly 9%. V lost 1 base, J lost 3 bases, and 6 bases lay in between. The CDR3 consists of 13 residues. The germline CDR1 and CDR2 sequences are MGHRA and YSYEKL. The source is a woman aged 40 to 50 in good health and CMV-seropositive. The sequenced material came from PBMCs. The rearrangement joins TRBV4-1 to TRBJ2-5, with a tentative D call TRBD1 (5 bases). The CDR3 loop is CASSQGREETQYF. DNA of the CDR3: TGCGCCAGCAGCCAAGGCAGGGAAGAGACCCAGTACTTC.